These 30 T cell receptor beta chains came from one sample sequenced in a study of T cells in Graves' hyperthyroidism and ophthalmopathy. Researchers took RNA transcripts and amplified the TCR beta CDR3 regions from them. TCR CDR3 regions were first amplified by RT-PCR with HTBI primers. Using its own MiXCR run on the multiplex PCR reads, TCRdb lists one record per CDR3 protein. The data hold around 290,000 distinct CDR3 sequences, with 10% to 15% observed a single time. Sequenced: blood. The origin of the receptors is a woman aged 30 to 39 with Graves' hyperthyroidism that later progressed to Graves' ophthalmopathy.

This clonotype appeared a few times. A much larger clone lies one base from this, so it may be a read error. V gene TRBV11-2 combines with J gene TRBJ1-2; D is ambiguous. This CDR3 contains 13 residues. Germline V gene data show CDR1 as SGHAT and CDR2 as FQNNGV. V was clipped by 7 bases and J by 1 base, with 10 bases between them. CDR3 protein: CASTVTLNYGYTF. The CDR3, as DNA: TGTGCCAGCACCGTAACCCTTAACTATGGCTACACCTTC.

This clonotype was found many times. This chain uses TRBV7-2 with TRBJ2-1; 7 bases align to TRBD2. This CDR3 contains 15 residues. The ends lost 2 bases at V and 4 bases at J; junction bases unmatched: 5. Germline values: CDR1 SGHTA, CDR2 FQGNSA. The CDR3 region has the DNA TGTGCCAGCAGCTTAAGAGGCGGGGGATACAATGAGCAGTTCTTC. Translating gives CASSLRGGGYNEQFF.

This clonotype was recorded at least ten times. The chain recombines TRBV4-3 with TRBJ2-5; D perhaps matches TRBD2 (6 bases). In germline, CDR1 is LGHNA, CDR2 YSLEER. The CDR3 spans 15 residues. Trimming pared 0 bases from V and 5 bases from J, leaving 13 bases between. The CDR3 nucleotides are TGCGCCAGCAGCCAAGATTTATATGGGAGGGAGACCCAGTACTTC. Translation: CASSQDLYGRETQYF.

In this sample, this clonotype turned up many times. The CDR3 DNA is TGTGCCAGCAGAAAGGCCCCTAGCGGGAGTGGAGATGAGCAGTTCTTC. It is translated as CASRKAPSGSGDEQFF. J is TRBJ2-1 and V is TRBV7-2, with 10 bases aligning to TRBD2. CDR1 and CDR2 (germline): SGHTA, FQGNSA. V lost 6 bases and J lost 8; bases outside the gene matches: 13. The CDR3 has 16 amino acids.

This clonotype was seen only a few times. This rearrangement joins TRBV5-6 to TRBJ2-7; 10 bases are a match to TRBD1. CDR1 and CDR2 from the germline V gene are SGHDT and YYEEEE. The CDR3 extends over 15 amino acids. V gave up 1 base and J gave up 7 bases; unmatched junction bases: 8. This chain's CDR3 is CASSLKWDRGGEQYF. The CDR3 DNA reads TGTGCCAGCAGCTTGAAGTGGGACAGGGGAGGGGAGCAGTACTTC.

With regard to this clonotype: A much larger clone is a single base away; this may be a read error. V is TRBV7-9 and J is TRBJ2-4; TRBD2 agrees at 12 bases. CDR1 is SEHNR and CDR2 is FQNEAQ in the germline V gene (reference sequence). The CDR3 consists of 17 residues. V was pared by 5 bases and J by 5 bases, with 10 bases of the junction left unmatched. CDR3 protein: CASSQGLAGGSENIQYF. The CDR3 DNA is TGTGCCAGCAGCCAGGGACTAGCGGGCGGTTCCGAAAACATTCAGTACTTC.

This clonotype was seen repeatedly, ten times or more. This chain uses TRBV28 with TRBJ1-2; D is perhaps TRBD1 (5 bases). Trimming shortened V by 2 bases and J by 10 bases, and 14 bases separated the two germline ends. The CDR3 runs 13 residues. CDR1 and CDR2 (germline): MDHEN, SYDVKM. In DNA, the CDR3 is TGTGCCAGCAGTTTAGCGGGGCTGTTTGACTACACCTTC. Its protein product is CASSLAGLFDYTF.

This rearrangement joins TRBV5-1 to TRBJ2-2; D remains unclear. From germline, CDR1 is SGHRS and CDR2 YFSETQ. The V and J ends lost 10 bases and 2 bases respectively, with 12 bases between them. This CDR3 comprises 13 residues. CDR3 bases: TGCGCCGGAACAGACGGAAACACCGGGGAGCTGTTTTTT. Translating gives CAGTDGNTGELFF.

V usage is TRBV9 and J usage is TRBJ2-1; 9 bases fit TRBD1. The CDR3 has 14 residues. V was clipped by 2 bases and J by 6 bases; unmatched bases: 3. Looked up from germline, CDR1 is SGDLS and CDR2 is YYNGEE. The CDR3 nucleotides are TGTGCCAGCAGCGTGGGACAGGGTCTCAATGAGCAGTTCTTC. Amino acid sequence: CASSVGQGLNEQFF.

In this sample, this clonotype turned up many times. This rearrangement joins TRBV29-1 to TRBJ2-3; D unresolved. This CDR3 comprises 15 residues. The V end lost 5 bases, the J end lost 5 bases, and 20 bases lay between the germline ends. Germline V gives CDR1 SQVTM, CDR2 ANQGSEA. CDR3 residues: CSVPPLVQSGDTQYF. The CDR3, as DNA: TGCAGCGTTCCCCCCCTGGTCCAATCGGGAGATACGCAGTATTTT.

This clonotype was counted many times. J is TRBJ2-5 and V is TRBV4-1; possibly TRBD1 or TRBD2 for D (6 bases each). Germline V gene lookup returns CDR1 MGHRA and CDR2 YSYEKL. Trimming left V 7 bases short and J 7 bases short, with 25 bases between. This CDR3 is built from 16 residues. DNA of the CDR3: TGCGCCAGCACCTCAACGGAGGGGGTACTCGGGGGGACCCAGTACTTC. This translates into CASTSTEGVLGGTQYF.

The rearrangement uses TRBV19 and TRBJ2-3, with D possibly called TRBD1 or TRBD2 (6 bases each). Trimming removed 7 bases at V and 6 bases at J, with 20 bases between. In germline, CDR1 is LNHDA, CDR2 SQIVND (reference sequence). The CDR3 covers 15 residues. The CDR3 DNA follows: TGTGCCAGTAATGAGGGGGGAGAGGGTGCGGATACGCAGTATTTT. It encodes CASNEGGEGADTQYF.

This chain uses TRBV12-3 or TRBV12-4 with TRBJ2-1, with 10 bases lining up with TRBD2. Trimming took 3 bases from V and 9 from J; bases not matched to a gene: 5. This CDR3 region has 14 residues. CDR3 protein: CASSLSGRASEQFF. The CDR3 nucleotides read TGTGCCAGCAGTTTGAGCGGGAGGGCCTCTGAGCAGTTCTTC.

The sample holds many counts of this clonotype. This rearrangement joins TRBV27 to TRBJ2-1; TRBD2 agrees at 12 bases. With V trimmed by 2 bases and J by 7 bases, 3 bases remained unmatched. Germline V CDR1 and CDR2: MNHEY, SMNVEV (reference sequence). This CDR3 spans 15 amino acids. Here the CDR3 DNA reads TGTGCCAGCAGTTTAACCGGGACTAGCGGGAATGAGCAGTTCTTC. It encodes CASSLTGTSGNEQFF.

In DNA, the CDR3 is TGTGCCAGCAGACCCGCGGGGGGGCAGTCCTACGAGCAGTACTTC. It yields the protein CASRPAGGQSYEQYF. This chain connects TRBV5-4 to TRBJ2-7, with 9 positions matching TRBD2. Germline V gives CDR1 SGHNT, CDR2 YYREEE (reference sequence). Trimming cost V 5 bases and J 1 base; bases outside gene matches: 7. The CDR3 consists of 15 residues.

About this clonotype itself: This may come from a read error, since a much larger clone is one base off. V usage is TRBV18 and J usage is TRBJ2-7, with D possibly matching TRBD2 (6 bases). The J call may be mistaken, given a closer DNA end match to TRBJ2-1. The CDR3 sequence is 15 residues long. Germline assignment: CDR1 KGHSH and CDR2 LQKENI. The CDR3 DNA sequence: TGTGCCAGCTCACTGGCTGGAGGGCCGGGGTACGAGCAGTTCTTC. This sequence encodes CASSLAGGPGYEQFF.

Remarks on this clonotype: A read error may be the cause here, since a much bigger clone is one base away. V and J are TRBV7-2 and TRBJ2-7; D is ambiguous. This CDR3 comprises 16 residues. The germline V gene has CDR1 SGHTA and CDR2 FQGNSA. The V end lost 8 bases, the J end lost 5 bases, and 25 bases lay between the germline ends. The CDR3 spells CASQPIMFGSSDEQYF. The CDR3 DNA reads as TGTGCCAGCCAGCCAATTATGTTCGGCAGTTCCGACGAGCAGTACTTC.

This clonotype was counted at least ten times. The rearrangement uses TRBV2 and TRBJ2-5, with 8 positions matching TRBD1. J was trimmed by 7 bases and V by 8 bases; bases with no gene match: 12. The germline V gene has CDR1 SNHLY and CDR2 FYNNEI. The CDR3 sequence is 14 residues long. The chain's CDR3 is CASSLGQGGGTQYF. The CDR3 DNA follows: TGTGCCAGCTCCCTAGGACAGGGCGGCGGGACCCAGTACTTC.

This clonotype was seen at least ten times. This chain links TRBV6-1 with TRBJ1-1; TRBD1 is a possible D gene (5 bases). The CDR3 length is 15 residues. V shed 7 bases and J shed 5 bases, with 20 bases lying between them. The germline V gene has CDR1 MNHNS and CDR2 SASEGT. The CDR3 sequence: CASTTRRQMETEAFF. Written as DNA, the CDR3 is TGTGCCAGCACCACCCGTCGACAGATGGAGACTGAAGCTTTCTTT.

This clonotype has at least ten counts. The chain recombines TRBV7-9 with TRBJ1-2; perhaps TRBD1 as D (5 bases). Trimming took off 5 bases at V and 1 base at J, with 14 bases between the two ends. The CDR3 covers 15 residues. The germline gives CDR1 SEHNR, CDR2 FQNEAQ (reference sequence). Here the CDR3 DNA reads TGTGCCAGCAGCAGGGGACTGACCGTTAACTATGGCTACACCTTC. This encodes CASSRGLTVNYGYTF.

The J gene is TRBJ2-7, the V gene TRBV20-1, with TRBD2 as a possible D gene (6 bases). The CDR3 totals 16 residues. CDR1 and CDR2 from the germline V gene are DFQATT and SNEGSKA (reference sequence). V was cut by 0 bases and J by 4 bases, with 19 bases left in between. CDR3 nucleotide sequence: TGCAGTGCTAGAGATTGGGACGGGGGAGGCGATTACGAGCAGTACTTC. Its translation: CSARDWDGGGDYEQYF.

This clonotype has ten or more counts. Here the CDR3 DNA reads TGCGCCAGCAGCCAAACGGGTAGCTACTATATGAACACTGAAGCTTTCTTT. Protein product: CASSQTGSYYMNTEAFF. The V call is TRBV4-3, the J call TRBJ1-1; D is ambiguous. Germline V gene sequence: CDR1 LGHNA, CDR2 YSLEER. The CDR3 extends over 17 amino acids. Trimming took off 2 bases at V and 0 bases at J, with 16 bases between the two ends.

The chain uses TRBV6-9 and TRBJ2-7, with 9 bases aligning to TRBD2. The CDR3 length is 15 residues. Germline lookup yields CDR1 MNHGY and CDR2 SVAAGI. The V and J ends lost 4 bases and 7 bases, in that order; junction bases with no gene match: 11. This CDR3 is CASSLRTSAEREQYF. CDR3 DNA: TGTGCCAGCAGTTTAAGGACTAGCGCAGAACGGGAGCAGTACTTC.

CDR3 bases: TGTGCCAGTAGTAAAATAACGGGCGGGATCCAAGAGACCCAGTACTTC. Its translation: CASSKITGGIQETQYF. The chain carries TRBV19 and TRBJ2-5, with D tentatively TRBD2 (6 bases). V shed 4 bases and J shed 1 base, with 16 bases lying between them. The CDR3 consists of 16 residues. CDR1 is LNHDA, CDR2 SQIVND, per germline (reference sequence).

This chain links TRBV18 with TRBJ2-5, with D possibly TRBD1 on 5 matching bases. Germline CDR1 KGHSH, CDR2 LQKENI. The CDR3 loop spans 15 amino acids. Trimming stripped 0 bases from V and 4 bases from J, with 12 bases between. The CDR3 coding sequence is TGTGCCAGCTCACCACCGGCCAGGGTCGGAGAGACCCAGTACTTC. Translation gives CASSPPARVGETQYF.

There are many counts of this clonotype. J is TRBJ2-1 and V is TRBV6-1; 12 bases agree with TRBD2. V gave up 0 bases and J gave up 6 bases; unmatched junction bases: 6. Germline V gene data show CDR1 as MNHNS and CDR2 as SASEGT. There are 17 residues in the CDR3. The CDR3: CASSEAGLAGLFNEQFF. CDR3 bases: TGTGCCAGCAGTGAAGCCGGACTAGCGGGACTCTTCAATGAGCAGTTCTTC.

The rearrangement joins TRBV2 to TRBJ1-6; TRBD1 matches 8 bases. The CDR3 totals 14 residues. Per germline, CDR1 SNHLY and CDR2 FYNNEI. The J segment lost 7 bases and the V segment lost 7 bases, leaving 6 bases of the junction unmatched. For the CDR3, the DNA is TGTGCCAGCATGGACAGGGTGGGGAATTCACCCCTCCACTTT. Its protein product is CASMDRVGNSPLHF.

This chain uses TRBV19 with TRBJ2-1; the match to TRBD2 covers 13 bases. CDR3 length equals 15 residues. Germline trimming cut 1 base from V and 7 bases from J; bases unmatched to any gene: 1. Germline V lookup: CDR1 LNHDA, CDR2 SQIVND (reference sequence). The CDR3 loop reads CASSIVLAGGNEQFF. The CDR3 DNA reads TGTGCCAGTAGTATAGTACTAGCGGGGGGGAATGAGCAGTTCTTC.

This clonotype was seen a handful of times. The rearrangement joins TRBV9 to TRBJ2-3, with D tentatively TRBD1 (6 bases). The germline gives CDR1 SGDLS, CDR2 YYNGEE. The CDR3 has 15 amino acids. Deletions cut 3 bases from V and 2 bases from J, with 13 bases between. CDR3 in amino acids: CASSGPGHFTDTQYF. In DNA, the CDR3 is TGTGCCAGCAGCGGACCGGGACACTTCACAGATACGCAGTATTTT.

This clonotype came up many times. This sequence joins TRBV20-1 and TRBJ2-7, with 10 bases that match TRBD2. The CDR3 runs 16 residues. The J segment lost 4 bases and the V segment lost 2 bases, leaving 11 bases of the junction unmatched. Germline CDR1 DFQATT, CDR2 SNEGSKA (reference sequence). The CDR3 protein is CSARRAGTSDLYEQYF. CDR3 DNA: TGCAGTGCTAGACGAGCCGGGACTAGCGACTTGTACGAGCAGTACTTC.